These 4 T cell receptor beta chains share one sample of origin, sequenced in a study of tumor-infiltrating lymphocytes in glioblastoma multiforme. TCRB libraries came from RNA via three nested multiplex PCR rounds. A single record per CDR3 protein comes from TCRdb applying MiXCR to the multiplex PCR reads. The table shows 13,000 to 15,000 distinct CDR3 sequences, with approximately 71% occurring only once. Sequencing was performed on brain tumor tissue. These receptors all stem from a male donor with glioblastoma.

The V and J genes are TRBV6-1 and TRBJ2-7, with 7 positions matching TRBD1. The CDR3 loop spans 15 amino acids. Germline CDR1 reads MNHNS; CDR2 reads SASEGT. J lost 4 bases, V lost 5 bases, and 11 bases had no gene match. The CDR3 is CASSQFRQGPYEQYF. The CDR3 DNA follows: TGTGCCAGCAGTCAATTCAGACAGGGACCGTACGAGCAGTACTTC.

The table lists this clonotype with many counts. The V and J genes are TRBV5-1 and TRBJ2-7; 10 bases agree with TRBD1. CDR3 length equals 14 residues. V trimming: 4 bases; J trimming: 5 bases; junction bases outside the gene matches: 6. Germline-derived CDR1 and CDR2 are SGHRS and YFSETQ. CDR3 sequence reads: CASSPGTGVDEQYF. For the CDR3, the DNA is TGCGCCAGCAGCCCCGGGACAGGGGTGGACGAGCAGTACTTC.

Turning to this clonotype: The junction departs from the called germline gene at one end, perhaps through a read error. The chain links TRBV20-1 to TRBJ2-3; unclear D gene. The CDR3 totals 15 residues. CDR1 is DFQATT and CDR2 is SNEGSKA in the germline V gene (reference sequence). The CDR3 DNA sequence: TGCAGTGCAATCCCAGCAAGTTATAGTACAGACACGCAGTGTTTT. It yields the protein CSAIPASYSTDTQCF.

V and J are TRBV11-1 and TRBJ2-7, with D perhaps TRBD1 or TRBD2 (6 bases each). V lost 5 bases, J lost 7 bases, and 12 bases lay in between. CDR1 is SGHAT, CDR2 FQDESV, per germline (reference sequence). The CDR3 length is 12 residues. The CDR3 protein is CASSGRGDEQYF. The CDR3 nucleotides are TGTGCCAGCAGCGGTAGGGGGGATGAGCAGTACTTC.